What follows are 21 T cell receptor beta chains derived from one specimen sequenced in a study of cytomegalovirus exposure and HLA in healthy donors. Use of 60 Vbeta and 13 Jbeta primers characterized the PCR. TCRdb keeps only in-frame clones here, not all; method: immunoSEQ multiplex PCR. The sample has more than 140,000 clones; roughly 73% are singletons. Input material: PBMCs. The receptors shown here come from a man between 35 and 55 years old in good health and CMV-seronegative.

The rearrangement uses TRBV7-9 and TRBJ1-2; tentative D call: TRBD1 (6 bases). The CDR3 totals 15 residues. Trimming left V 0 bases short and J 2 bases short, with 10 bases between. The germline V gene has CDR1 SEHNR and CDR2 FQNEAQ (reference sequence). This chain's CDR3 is CASSLAQGQNYGYTF. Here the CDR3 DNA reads TGTGCCAGCAGCTTAGCCCAGGGGCAAAACTATGGCTACACCTTC.

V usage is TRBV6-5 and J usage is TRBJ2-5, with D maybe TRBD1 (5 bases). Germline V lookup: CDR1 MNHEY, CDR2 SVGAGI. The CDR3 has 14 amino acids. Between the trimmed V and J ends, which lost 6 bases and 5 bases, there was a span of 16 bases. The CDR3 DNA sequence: TGTGCCAGCAGCGTCAGGGTGGGTTGGGAGACCCAGTACTTC. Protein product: CASSVRVGWETQYF.

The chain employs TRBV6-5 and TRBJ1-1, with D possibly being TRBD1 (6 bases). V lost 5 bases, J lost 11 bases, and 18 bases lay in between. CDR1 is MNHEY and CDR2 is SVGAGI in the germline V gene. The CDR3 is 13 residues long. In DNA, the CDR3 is TGTGCCAGCAGTCCGGACAGCCAAAAGTGGGCTTTCTTT. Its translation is CASSPDSQKWAFF.

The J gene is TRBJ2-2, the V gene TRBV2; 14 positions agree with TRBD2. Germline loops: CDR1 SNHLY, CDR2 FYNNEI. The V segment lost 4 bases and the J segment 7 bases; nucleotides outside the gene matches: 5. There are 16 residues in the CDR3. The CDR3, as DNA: TGTGCCAGCAGTGGGACTAGCGGGGGGCCTATCGGGGAGCTGTTTTTT. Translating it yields CASSGTSGGPIGELFF.

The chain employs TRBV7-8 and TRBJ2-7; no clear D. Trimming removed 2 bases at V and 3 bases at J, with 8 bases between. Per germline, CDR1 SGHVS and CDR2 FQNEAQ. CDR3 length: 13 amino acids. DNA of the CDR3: TGTGCCAGCAGCTTAACAGCAAGCTACGAGCAGTACTTC. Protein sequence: CASSLTASYEQYF.

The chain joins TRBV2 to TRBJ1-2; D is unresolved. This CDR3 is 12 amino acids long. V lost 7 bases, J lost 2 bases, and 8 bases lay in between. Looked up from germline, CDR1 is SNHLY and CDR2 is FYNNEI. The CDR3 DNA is TGTGCCAGCATCGGCGGGAACTATGGCTACACCTTC. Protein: CASIGGNYGYTF.

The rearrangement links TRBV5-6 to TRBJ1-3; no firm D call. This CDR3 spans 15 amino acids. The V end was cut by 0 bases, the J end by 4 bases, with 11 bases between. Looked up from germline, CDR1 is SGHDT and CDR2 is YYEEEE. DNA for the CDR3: TGTGCCAGCAGCTTGGGGGCTCTGACCGGAAACACCATATATTTT. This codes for CASSLGALTGNTIYF.

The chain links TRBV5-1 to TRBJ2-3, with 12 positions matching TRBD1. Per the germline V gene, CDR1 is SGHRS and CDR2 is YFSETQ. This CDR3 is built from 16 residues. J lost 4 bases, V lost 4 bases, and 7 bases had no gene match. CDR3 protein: CASSTGTGGAPDTQYF. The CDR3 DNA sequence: TGCGCCAGCAGCACAGGGACAGGGGGCGCCCCAGATACGCAGTATTTT.

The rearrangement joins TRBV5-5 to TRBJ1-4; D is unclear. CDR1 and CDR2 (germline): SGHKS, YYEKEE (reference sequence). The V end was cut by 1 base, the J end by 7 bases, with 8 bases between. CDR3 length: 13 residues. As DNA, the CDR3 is TGTGCCAGCAGCTTGCTGGTCGGTGAAAAACTGTTTTTT. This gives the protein CASSLLVGEKLFF.

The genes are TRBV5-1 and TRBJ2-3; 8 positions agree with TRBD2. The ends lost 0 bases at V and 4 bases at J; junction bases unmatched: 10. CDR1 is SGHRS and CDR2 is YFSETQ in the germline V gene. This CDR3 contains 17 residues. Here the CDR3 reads CASSLGSGAGRADTQYF. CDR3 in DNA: TGCGCCAGCAGCTTGGGTTCGGGAGCCGGGAGGGCAGATACGCAGTATTTT.

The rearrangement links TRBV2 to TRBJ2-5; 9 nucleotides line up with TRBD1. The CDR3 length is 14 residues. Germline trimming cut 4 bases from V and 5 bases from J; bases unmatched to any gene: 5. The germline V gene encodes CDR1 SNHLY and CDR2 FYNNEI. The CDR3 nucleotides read TGTGCCAGCAGTGTACAGGGGGCTCTGGAGACCCAGTACTTC. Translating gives CASSVQGALETQYF. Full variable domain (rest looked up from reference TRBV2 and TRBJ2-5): EPEVTQTPSHQVTQMGQEVILRCVPISNHLYFYWYRQILGQKVEFLVSFYNNEISEKSEIFDDQFSVERPDGSNFTLKIRSTKLEDSAMYFCASSVQGALETQYFGPGTRLLVL.

This CDR3 is CASRQKDRATTDTQYF. DNA of the CDR3: TGCGCCAGCAGGCAAAAGGACAGGGCTACCACAGATACGCAGTATTTT. The chain carries TRBV5-1 and TRBJ2-3; 8 bases match TRBD1. Trimming took 5 bases from V and 2 from J; bases not matched to a gene: 10. Per germline, CDR1 SGHRS and CDR2 YFSETQ. CDR3 length equals 16 residues.

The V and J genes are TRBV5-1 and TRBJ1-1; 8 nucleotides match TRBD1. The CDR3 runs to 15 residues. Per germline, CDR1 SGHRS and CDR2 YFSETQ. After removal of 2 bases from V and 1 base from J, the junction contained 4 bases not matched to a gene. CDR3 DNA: TGCGCCAGCAGCTTTCAGACAGGGGAGAACACTGAAGCTTTCTTT. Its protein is CASSFQTGENTEAFF.

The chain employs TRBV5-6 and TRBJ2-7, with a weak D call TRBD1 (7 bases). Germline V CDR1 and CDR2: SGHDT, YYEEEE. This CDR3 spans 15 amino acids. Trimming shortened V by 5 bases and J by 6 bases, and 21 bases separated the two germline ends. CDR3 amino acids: CASSLEGGQWIEQYF. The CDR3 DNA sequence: TGTGCCAGCAGTCTGGAGGGGGGACAGTGGATCGAGCAGTACTTC.

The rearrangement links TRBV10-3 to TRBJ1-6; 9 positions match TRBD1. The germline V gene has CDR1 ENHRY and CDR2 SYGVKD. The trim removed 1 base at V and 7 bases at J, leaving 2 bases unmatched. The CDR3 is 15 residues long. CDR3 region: CAISELTGGNSPLHF. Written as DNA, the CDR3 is TGTGCCATCAGTGAGTTGACAGGGGGAAATTCACCCCTCCACTTT.

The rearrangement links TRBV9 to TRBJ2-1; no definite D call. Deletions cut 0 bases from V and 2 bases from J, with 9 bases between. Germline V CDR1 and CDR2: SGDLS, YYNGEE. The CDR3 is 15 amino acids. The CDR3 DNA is TGTGCCAGCAGCGTAGATGCGGTTACCTACAATGAGCAGTTCTTC. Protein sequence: CASSVDAVTYNEQFF.

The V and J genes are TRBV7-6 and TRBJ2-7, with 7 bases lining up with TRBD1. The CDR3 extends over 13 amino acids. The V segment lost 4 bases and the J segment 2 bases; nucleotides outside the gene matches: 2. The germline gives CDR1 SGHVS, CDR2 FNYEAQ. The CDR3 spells CASSYGTAYEQYF. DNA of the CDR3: TGTGCCAGCAGCTATGGGACAGCCTACGAGCAGTACTTC.

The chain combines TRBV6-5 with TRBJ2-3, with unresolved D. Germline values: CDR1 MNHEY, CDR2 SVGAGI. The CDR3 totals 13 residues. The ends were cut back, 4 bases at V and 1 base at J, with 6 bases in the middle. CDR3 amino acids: CASSFYRTDTQYF. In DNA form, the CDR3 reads TGTGCCAGCAGTTTCTACCGCACAGATACGCAGTATTTT.

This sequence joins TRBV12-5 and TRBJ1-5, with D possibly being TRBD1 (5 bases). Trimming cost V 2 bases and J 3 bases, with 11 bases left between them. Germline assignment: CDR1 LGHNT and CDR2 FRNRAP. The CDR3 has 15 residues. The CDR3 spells CASGLPVGHNQPQHF. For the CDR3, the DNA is TGTGCTAGTGGTTTGCCTGTAGGACACAATCAGCCCCAGCATTTT. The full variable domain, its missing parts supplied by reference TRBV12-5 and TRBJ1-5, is DARVTQTPRHKVTEMGQEVTMRCQPILGHNTVFWYRQTMMQGLELLAYFRNRAPLDDSGMPKDRFSAEMPDATLATLKIQPSEPRDSAVYFCASGLPVGHNQPQHFGDGTRLSIL.

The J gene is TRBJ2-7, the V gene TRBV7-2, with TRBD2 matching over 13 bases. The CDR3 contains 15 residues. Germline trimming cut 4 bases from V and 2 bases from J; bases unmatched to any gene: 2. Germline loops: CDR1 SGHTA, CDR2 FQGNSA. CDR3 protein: CASSYGTSGTYEQYF. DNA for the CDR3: TGTGCCAGCAGCTACGGGACTAGCGGGACCTACGAGCAGTACTTC.

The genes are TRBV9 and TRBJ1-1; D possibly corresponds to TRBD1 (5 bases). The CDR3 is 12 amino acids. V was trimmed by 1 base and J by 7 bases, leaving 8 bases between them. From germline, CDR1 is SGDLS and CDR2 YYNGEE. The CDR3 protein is CASSVNQGEAFF. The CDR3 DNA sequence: TGTGCCAGCAGCGTAAACCAGGGTGAAGCTTTCTTT.